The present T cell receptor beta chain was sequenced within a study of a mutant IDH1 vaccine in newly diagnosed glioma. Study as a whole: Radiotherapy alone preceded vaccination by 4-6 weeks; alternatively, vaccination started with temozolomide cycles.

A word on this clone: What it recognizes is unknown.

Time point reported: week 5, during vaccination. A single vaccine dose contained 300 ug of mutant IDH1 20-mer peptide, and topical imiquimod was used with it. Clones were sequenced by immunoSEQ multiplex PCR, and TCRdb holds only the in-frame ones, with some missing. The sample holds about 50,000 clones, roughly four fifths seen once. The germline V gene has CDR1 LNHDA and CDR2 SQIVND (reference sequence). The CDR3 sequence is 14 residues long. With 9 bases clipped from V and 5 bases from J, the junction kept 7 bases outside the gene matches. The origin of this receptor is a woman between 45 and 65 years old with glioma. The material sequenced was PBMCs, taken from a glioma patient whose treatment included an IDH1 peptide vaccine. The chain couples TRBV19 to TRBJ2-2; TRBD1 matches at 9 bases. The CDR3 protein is CASSQGALTGELFF. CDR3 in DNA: TGTGCCAGCTCACAGGGGGCATTGACCGGGGAGCTGTTTTTT.